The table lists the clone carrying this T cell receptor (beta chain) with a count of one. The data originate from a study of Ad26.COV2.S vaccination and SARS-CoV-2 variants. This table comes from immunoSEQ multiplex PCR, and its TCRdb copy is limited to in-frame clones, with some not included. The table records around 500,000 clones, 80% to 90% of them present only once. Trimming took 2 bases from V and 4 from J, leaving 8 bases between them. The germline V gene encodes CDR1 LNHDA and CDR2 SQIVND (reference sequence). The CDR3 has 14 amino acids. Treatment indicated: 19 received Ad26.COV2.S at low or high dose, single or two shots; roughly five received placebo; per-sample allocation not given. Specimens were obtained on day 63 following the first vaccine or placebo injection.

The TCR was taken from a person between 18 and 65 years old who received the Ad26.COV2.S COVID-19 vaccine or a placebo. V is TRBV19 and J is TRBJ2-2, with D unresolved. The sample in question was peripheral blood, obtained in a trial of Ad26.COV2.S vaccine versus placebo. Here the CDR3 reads CASSINLSTGELFF. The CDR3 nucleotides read TGTGCCAGTAGTATAAACTTGTCCACCGGGGAGCTGTTTTTT. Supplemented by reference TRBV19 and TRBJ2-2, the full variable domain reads DGGITQSPKYLFRKEGQNVTLSCEQNLNHDAMYWYRQDPGQGLRLIYYSQIVNDFQKGDIAEGYSVSREKKESFPLTVTSAQKNPTAFYLCASSINLSTGELFFGEGSRLTVL.